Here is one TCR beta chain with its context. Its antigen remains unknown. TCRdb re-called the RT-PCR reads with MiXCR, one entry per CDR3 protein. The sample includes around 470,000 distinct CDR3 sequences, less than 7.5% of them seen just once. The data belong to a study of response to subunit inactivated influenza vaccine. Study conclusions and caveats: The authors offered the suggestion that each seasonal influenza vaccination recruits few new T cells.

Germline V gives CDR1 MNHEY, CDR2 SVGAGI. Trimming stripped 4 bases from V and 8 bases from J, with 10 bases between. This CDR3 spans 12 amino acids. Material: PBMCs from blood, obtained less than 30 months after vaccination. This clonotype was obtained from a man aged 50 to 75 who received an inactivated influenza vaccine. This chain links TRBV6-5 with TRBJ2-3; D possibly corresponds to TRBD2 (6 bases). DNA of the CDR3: TGTGCCAGCAGTTCGGGACTTGGTACGCAGTATTTT. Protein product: CASSSGLGTQYF.